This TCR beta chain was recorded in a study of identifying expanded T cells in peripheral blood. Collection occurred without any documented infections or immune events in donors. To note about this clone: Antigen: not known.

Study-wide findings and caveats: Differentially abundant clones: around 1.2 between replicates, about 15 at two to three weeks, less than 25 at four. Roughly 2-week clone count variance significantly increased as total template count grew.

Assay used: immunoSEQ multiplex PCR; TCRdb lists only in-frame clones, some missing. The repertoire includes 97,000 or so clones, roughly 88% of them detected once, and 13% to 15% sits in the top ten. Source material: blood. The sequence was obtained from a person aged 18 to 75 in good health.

The CDR3 spells CASSAELIIKKLFF. The CDR3 DNA sequence: TGTGCCAGTAGTGCGGAGCTAATCATAAAGAAACTGTTTTTT. This chain connects TRBV19 to TRBJ1-4; D is ambiguous. CDR3 length: 14 residues. The V end was cut by 5 bases, the J end by 11 bases, with 18 bases between. Looked up from germline, CDR1 is LNHDA and CDR2 is SQIVND (reference sequence).